These 27 T cell receptor beta chains were all obtained from the same sample, sequenced in a study of blood T cell repertoires in COVID-19. Profiling relied on immunoSEQ multiplex PCR, and the TCRdb table lists in-frame clones only, not all of them. The sample yields roughly 260,000 clones, about four fifths seen once. Source material: peripheral blood. These receptors were obtained from a woman between 70 and 85 years old with acute or convalescent COVID-19.

The chain combines TRBV20-1 with TRBJ1-4; D may be TRBD1 (6 bases). Trimming took 3 bases from V and 5 from J, leaving 16 bases between them. Germline V CDR1 and CDR2: DFQATT, SNEGSKA (reference sequence). The CDR3 runs to 15 residues. CDR3 sequence: CSASYPTGQNEKLFF. The CDR3 DNA follows: TGCAGTGCTAGTTACCCGACAGGCCAAAATGAAAAACTGTTTTTT.

The chain has TRBV3-1 (or the pseudogene TRBV3-2) and TRBJ1-4, with D possibly matching TRBD1 (6 bases). Trimming pared 3 bases from V and 5 bases from J, leaving 19 bases between. Germline loops: CDR1 LGHDT, CDR2 YNNKEL (reference sequence). The CDR3 runs to 17 residues. CDR3: CASSHYPGAHTNEKLFF. For the CDR3, the DNA is TGTGCCAGCAGCCATTATCCAGGGGCTCATACCAATGAAAAACTGTTTTTT.

This clone has just a few counts. The V and J genes are TRBV2 and TRBJ1-4; D unresolved. The CDR3 is 14 residues long. Trimming stripped 6 bases from V and 0 bases from J, with 8 bases between. The V gene's germline CDR1 is SNHLY and CDR2 FYNNEI. The CDR3 here is CASRAQTTNEKLFF. As DNA, the CDR3 is TGTGCCAGCAGGGCCCAGACAACTAATGAAAAACTGTTTTTT. The complete variable domain, with remaining parts taken from reference TRBV2 and TRBJ1-4, reads EPEVTQTPSHQVTQMGQEVILRCVPISNHLYFYWYRQILGQKVEFLVSFYNNEISEKSEIFDDQFSVERPDGSNFTLKIRSTKLEDSAMYFCASRAQTTNEKLFFGSGTQLSVL.

V and J are TRBV7-9 and TRBJ1-1; TRBD1 matches 7 bases. The germline V gene has CDR1 SEHNR and CDR2 FQNEAQ (reference sequence). Trimming took 6 bases from V and 0 from J; bases not matched to a gene: 4. CDR3 length: 14 residues. CDR3 residues: CASRRTGMNTEAFF. CDR3 nucleotides: TGTGCCAGCAGAAGGACAGGAATGAACACTGAAGCTTTCTTT. The complete variable domain, with remaining parts taken from reference TRBV7-9 and TRBJ1-1, reads DTGVSQNPRHKITKRGQNVTFRCDPISEHNRLYWYRQTLGQGPEFLTYFQNEAQLEKSRLLSDRFSAERPKGSFSTLEIQRTEQGDSAMYLCASRRTGMNTEAFFGQGTRLTVV.

This clone was seen a single time. The chain has TRBV4-3 and TRBJ2-5; D is possibly TRBD2 (6 bases). V dropped 0 bases and J dropped 5 bases, with 13 bases sitting between them. The germline CDR1 and CDR2 sequences are LGHNA and YSLEER. There are 15 residues in the CDR3. DNA for the CDR3: TGCGCCAGCAGCCAAGAGGAGGGGACGCGGGAGACCCAGTACTTC. It codes for CASSQEEGTRETQYF.

J is TRBJ1-2 and V is TRBV28; TRBD1 aligns across 7 bases. The germline V gene has CDR1 MDHEN and CDR2 SYDVKM. V lost 3 bases, J lost 4 bases, and 5 bases stayed unmatched. This CDR3 is built from 14 residues. CDR3 coding DNA: TGTGCCAGCAGTTTGGGACAGAGCTTCTATGGCTACACCTTC. It yields the protein CASSLGQSFYGYTF.

This chain's CDR3 is CASNPQGMDTGELFF. The CDR3 coding sequence is TGCGCCAGCAACCCTCAGGGGATGGACACCGGGGAGCTGTTTTTT. J is TRBJ2-2 and V is TRBV5-1; maybe TRBD1 (6 bases). V gave up 6 bases and J gave up 3 bases, with 15 bases separating them. The CDR3 extends over 15 amino acids. The germline gives CDR1 SGHRS, CDR2 YFSETQ.

This clone occurred a few times. The chain recombines TRBV10-3 with TRBJ1-5; 10 nucleotides line up with TRBD1. J lost 4 bases, V lost 4 bases, and 10 bases had no gene match. The CDR3 length is 17 residues. CDR1 ENHRY and CDR2 SYGVKD come from the germline V gene. CDR3 protein: CAISAGQGELGNQPQHF. CDR3 coding DNA: TGTGCCATCAGTGCAGGACAGGGGGAACTCGGGAATCAGCCCCAGCATTTT.

The V and J genes are TRBV10-1 and TRBJ2-3, with 7 bases identical to TRBD2. V shed 3 bases and J 5 bases; nucleotides not matched to a gene: 8. CDR3 length equals 15 residues. Germline CDR1 and CDR2: WNHNN and SYGVQD (reference sequence). In DNA form, the CDR3 reads TGCGCCAGCAGTGATTTACGGGGGGTTCAAGATACGCAGTATTTT. This codes for CASSDLRGVQDTQYF.

V usage is TRBV9 and J usage is TRBJ2-1, with TRBD2 matching 9 bases. J lost 2 bases, V lost 4 bases, and 7 bases had no gene match. This CDR3 is built from 16 residues. Germline V gives CDR1 SGDLS, CDR2 YYNGEE. The CDR3 reads CASSCWTSVTYNEQFF. The CDR3 DNA follows: TGTGCCAGCAGCTGCTGGACTAGCGTGACCTACAATGAGCAGTTCTTC.

The chain couples TRBV5-1 to TRBJ2-2; D might be TRBD1 (5 bases). Trimming cost V 4 bases and J 6 bases, with 13 bases left between them. The CDR3 spans 14 residues. CDR1 SGHRS and CDR2 YFSETQ come from the germline V gene. CDR3 region: CASSEQVQAGELFF. The CDR3 DNA is TGCGCCAGCAGCGAACAGGTTCAAGCCGGGGAGCTGTTTTTT.

The chain employs TRBV11-2 and TRBJ1-5; 10 bases map to TRBD1. Germline values: CDR1 SGHAT, CDR2 FQNNGV. CDR3 length: 14 amino acids. Germline trimming cut 6 bases from V and 2 bases from J; bases unmatched to any gene: 1. The CDR3 is CASSGTGGNQPQHF. For the CDR3, the DNA is TGTGCCAGCAGTGGGACAGGGGGCAATCAGCCCCAGCATTTT. The variable domain in full, with the rest retrieved from reference TRBV11-2 and TRBJ1-5, is EAGVAQSPRYKIIEKRQSVAFWCNPISGHATLYWYQQILGQGPKLLIQFQNNGVVDDSQLPKDRFSAERLKGVDSTLKIQPAKLEDSAVYLCASSGTGGNQPQHFGDGTRLSIL.

The chain uses TRBV19 and TRBJ2-3; no definite D call. This CDR3 region has 15 residues. The germline V gene has CDR1 LNHDA and CDR2 SQIVND (reference sequence). The ends were cut back, 0 bases at V and 2 bases at J, with 9 bases in the middle. Here the CDR3 reads CASSIDSQSTDTQYF. CDR3 DNA: TGTGCCAGTAGTATAGATTCACAGTCCACAGATACGCAGTATTTT. Full variable domain (outside the CDR3, taken from reference TRBV19 and TRBJ2-3): DGGITQSPKYLFRKEGQNVTLSCEQNLNHDAMYWYRQDPGQGLRLIYYSQIVNDFQKGDIAEGYSVSREKKESFPLTVTSAQKNPTAFYLCASSIDSQSTDTQYFGPGTRLTVL.

The V gene is TRBV28, the J gene TRBJ1-6; D call uncertain. Germline V gene lookup returns CDR1 MDHEN and CDR2 SYDVKM. The CDR3 length is 11 residues. The V end was cut by 3 bases, the J end by 10 bases, with 4 bases between. The CDR3, as DNA: TGTGCCAGCAGTTTGGAGTCACCCCTCCACTTT. Translation: CASSLESPLHF.

This sequence joins TRBV5-1 and TRBJ1-1; maybe TRBD1 (5 bases). V lost 4 bases, J lost 3 bases, and 16 bases lay in between. This CDR3 comprises 15 residues. Germline V gives CDR1 SGHRS, CDR2 YFSETQ. The DNA for the CDR3 is TGCGCCAGCAGCCCGGACGGCATAGGGGACACTGAAGCTTTCTTT. Translating it yields CASSPDGIGDTEAFF.

The chain has TRBV6-5 and TRBJ2-7; 8 bases fit TRBD1. V dropped 6 bases and J dropped 11; count of bases not matched to a gene: 9. The CDR3 sequence is 12 residues long. Germline V gene sequence: CDR1 MNHEY, CDR2 SVGAGI. This CDR3 reads CASSLDRGVEYF. In DNA, the CDR3 is TGTGCCAGCAGCCTTGACAGGGGAGTAGAGTACTTC.

This rearrangement joins TRBV29-1 to TRBJ1-1; D remains ambiguous. V was trimmed by 7 bases and J by 5 bases, leaving 14 bases between them. Germline V lookup: CDR1 SQVTM, CDR2 ANQGSEA. The CDR3 runs to 12 residues. The CDR3 DNA reads TGCAGCGCCTCGGCGTGGAGGACTGAAGCTTTCTTT. It translates to CSASAWRTEAFF. Supplemented by reference TRBV29-1 and TRBJ1-1, the full variable domain reads SAVISQKPSRDICQRGTSLTIQCQVDSQVTMMFWYRQQPGQSLTLIATANQGSEATYESGFVIDKFPISRPNLTFSTLTVSNMSPEDSSIYLCSASAWRTEAFFGQGTRLTVV.

The chain joins TRBV12-3 or TRBV12-4 to TRBJ2-3, with D possibly TRBD2 on 6 matching bases. The V gene lost 6 bases and the J gene lost 3 bases, with 7 bases spanning the gap. The CDR3 extends over 12 amino acids. The CDR3 is CASRAGTDTQYF. CDR3 nucleotide sequence: TGTGCCAGCAGGGCGGGGACAGATACGCAGTATTTT.

The table lists this clone with a few counts. Here the CDR3 DNA reads TGCGCCAGCAGCCAAGCCCCGGGACAGGGAGGGACTGAAGCTTTCTTT. Translating gives CASSQAPGQGGTEAFF. V usage is TRBV4-1 and J usage is TRBJ1-1, with TRBD1 matching 9 bases. The CDR3 extends over 16 amino acids. Germline CDR1 reads MGHRA; CDR2 reads YSYEKL. With 1 base clipped from V and 5 bases from J, the junction kept 8 bases outside the gene matches.

J is TRBJ2-7 and V is TRBV5-4; 10 bases line up with TRBD1. V shed 3 bases and J 3 bases; nucleotides not matched to a gene: 3. The CDR3 spans 14 residues. Germline-derived CDR1 and CDR2 are SGHNT and YYREEE (reference sequence). CDR3 in amino acids: CASSWGQGNYEQYF. CDR3 sequence (DNA): TGTGCCAGCAGCTGGGGACAGGGGAACTACGAGCAGTACTTC. Variable domain in full (rest from reference TRBV5-4 and TRBJ2-7): ETGVTQSPTHLIKTRGQQVTLRCSSQSGHNTVSWYQQALGQGPQFIFQYYREEENGRGNFPPRFSGLQFPNYSSELNVNALELDDSALYLCASSWGQGNYEQYFGPGTRLTVT.

V is TRBV4-1 and J is TRBJ1-1, with 9 bases identical to TRBD1. V lost 5 bases and J lost 6; bases outside the gene matches: 10. Looked up from germline, CDR1 is MGHRA and CDR2 is YSYEKL. This CDR3 is 15 amino acids long. CDR3 amino acids: CASSNTQGASAEAFF. Here the CDR3 DNA reads TGCGCCAGCAGCAACACACAGGGGGCGTCGGCTGAAGCTTTCTTT.

The rearrangement uses TRBV6-5 and TRBJ1-5; a possible D gene is TRBD1 (5 bases). V lost 0 bases and J lost 1, with 10 bases in between. The CDR3 loop spans 16 amino acids. From germline, CDR1 is MNHEY and CDR2 SVGAGI. The CDR3 region has the DNA TGTGCCAGCAGTTACTCGGGAGGGACCAGCAATCAGCCCCAGCATTTT. Encoded protein: CASSYSGGTSNQPQHF.

This clone was seen a handful of times. The chain has TRBV7-2 and TRBJ1-2, with D unclear. The CDR3 is 15 amino acids. The germline V gene has CDR1 SGHTA and CDR2 FQGNSA. With 2 bases removed from V and 0 bases from J, the gap between germline ends came to 10 bases. This CDR3 is CASSLNPVANYGYTF. DNA of the CDR3: TGTGCCAGCAGCTTAAATCCAGTTGCTAACTATGGCTACACCTTC.

The chain employs TRBV5-5 and TRBJ2-5; 8 nucleotides match TRBD2. Looked up from germline, CDR1 is SGHKS and CDR2 is YYEKEE (reference sequence). J gave up 5 bases and V 4 bases, and 4 bases lay outside the gene matches. CDR3 length: 13 residues. The CDR3 spells CASSPGGGETQYF. The CDR3 nucleotides are TGTGCCAGCAGCCCCGGGGGGGGCGAGACCCAGTACTTC.

This clone was observed a handful of times. The chain carries TRBV7-8 and TRBJ1-5; D remains unclear. V was shortened by 1 base and J by 0 bases, with 7 bases between the two germline ends. The CDR3 runs 15 residues. Germline CDR1 is SGHVS and CDR2 is FQNEAQ. The CDR3 DNA follows: TGTGCCAGCAGCTTAGTGGGCCATAGCAATCAGCCCCAGCATTTT. Protein sequence: CASSLVGHSNQPQHF.

The chain carries TRBV7-2 and TRBJ2-1; TRBD1 matches 9 bases. From germline, CDR1 is SGHTA and CDR2 FQGNSA. The CDR3 covers 16 residues. Trimming cost V 1 base and J 2 bases; bases outside gene matches: 3. The CDR3 nucleotides are TGTGCCAGCAGCTTAGTGGGGACAGGGACCTACAATGAGCAGTTCTTC. Its translation is CASSLVGTGTYNEQFF.

The chain joins TRBV11-2 to TRBJ1-2; no clear D gene. Germline V gives CDR1 SGHAT, CDR2 FQNNGV. This CDR3 has 13 residues. V was shortened by 5 bases and J by 4 bases, with 11 bases between the two germline ends. DNA of the CDR3: TGTGCCAGCAGCCTAGGAGTCTTCTATGGCTACACCTTC. This codes for CASSLGVFYGYTF.